Sequencing of this TCR beta chain was carried out in a study of vaccination and CD4 T cells after COVID-19. Turning to the study itself: Participants were vaccinated with two doses, given as either BNT162b2 or mRNA-1273 vaccine.

Points from the study as a whole: A relatively small number of convalescent patients were studied, and no early post-infection timepoints were included.

Treatment here: roughly 11-day PBMC culture with coronavirus spike peptide pools or control peptides (ViraFEST assay). CD4+ T cells that had been cultured provided DNA sequenced with the Oncomine TCR Beta short-read assay. Each CDR3 protein gets one entry after TCRdb re-called the PCR reads with MiXCR. This sample has around 15,000 distinct CDR3 sequences, with 45% to 55% found just once. Of note for this clonotype: Its antigen remains unidentified.

This specimen consisted of CD4+ T cells from blood, cultured in vitro, obtained before SARS-CoV-2 vaccination. This clonotype was sampled from a human donor who had recovered from COVID-19.

CDR3 nucleotide sequence: TGTGCCACCAGCAGAGATTATCTTGGTACAGGGAATGACAATGAGCAGTTCTTC. Translation: CATSRDYLGTGNDNEQFF. The genes are TRBV15 and TRBJ2-1, with TRBD1 as a possible D gene (6 bases). V was shortened by 0 bases and J by 5 bases, with 20 bases between the two germline ends. The CDR3 is 18 residues long. Germline V gene sequence: CDR1 LNHNV, CDR2 YYDKDF (reference sequence).